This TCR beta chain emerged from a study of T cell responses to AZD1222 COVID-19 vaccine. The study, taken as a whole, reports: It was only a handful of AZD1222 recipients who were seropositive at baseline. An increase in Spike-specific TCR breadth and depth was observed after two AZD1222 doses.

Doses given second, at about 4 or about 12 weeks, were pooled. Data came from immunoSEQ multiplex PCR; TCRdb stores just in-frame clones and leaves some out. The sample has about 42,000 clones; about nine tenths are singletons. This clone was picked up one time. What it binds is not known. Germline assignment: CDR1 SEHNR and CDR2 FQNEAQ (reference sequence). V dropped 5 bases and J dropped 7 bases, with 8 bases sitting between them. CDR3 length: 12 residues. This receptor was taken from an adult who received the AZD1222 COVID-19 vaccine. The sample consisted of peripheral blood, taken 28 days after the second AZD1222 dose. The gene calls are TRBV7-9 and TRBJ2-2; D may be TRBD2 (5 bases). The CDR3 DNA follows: TGTGCCAGCAGCCCGGGGAGCGGGGAGCTGTTTTTT. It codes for CASSPGSGELFF.